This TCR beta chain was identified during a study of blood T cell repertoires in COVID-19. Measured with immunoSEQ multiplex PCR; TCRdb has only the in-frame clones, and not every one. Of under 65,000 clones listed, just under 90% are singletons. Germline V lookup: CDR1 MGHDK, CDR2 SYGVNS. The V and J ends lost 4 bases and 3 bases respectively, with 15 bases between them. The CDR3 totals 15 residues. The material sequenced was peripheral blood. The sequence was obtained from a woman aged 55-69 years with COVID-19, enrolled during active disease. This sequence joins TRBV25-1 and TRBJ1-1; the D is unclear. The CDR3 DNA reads TGTGCCAGCAGTGTGAGGGCAACCGGGGACACTGAAGCTTTCTTT. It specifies CASSVRATGDTEAFF.